The present TCR beta chain was sequenced within a study of T cells after posttransplantation cyclophosphamide (dated by TCRdb to the mid-2010s). Study-level background: The study tracked T cell repertoire reconstitution by TRB sequencing after myeloablative bone marrow transplantation using posttransplantation cyclophosphamide as GVHD prophylaxis. In 3 patients, TRB sequencing was also performed on up to 3 more blood samples taken 2 to 5.2 years after transplant, and in 4 patients, pretransplant blood was also TRB-sequenced. Because TRA and TRB clonality correlated tightly in roughly ten samples, later TCR analyses were limited to TRB. Blood from all 35 or so PTCy patients who had 1-year posttransplant specimens underwent TRB sequencing. Public TRB sequences were compared against a database of over 3,600 sequences linked to responses to pathogens, tumor antigens, self-antigens and alloantigens. Antigen receptor sequencing was done on samples from 35 PTCy-treated patients and from some 15 related bone marrow donors of those patients. Results and caveats for the whole study, not just this receptor: The TRB repertoires of T cells infiltrating skin or GI tract showed only limited overlap with the TRB repertoires of T cells in blood. Across roughly 40 patients, recipient CMV seropositivity and CMV reactivation were highly associated with TRB clonality; PTCy diversity was similar to CNI/methotrexate controls. Donor-recipient similarity was low at 1-2 months but rose over the first year, and later blood repertoires were often dominated by donor CD8+ memory clones.

To count as naive, T cells had to be viable CD3+CD4+ or CD3+CD8+ cells with a CCR7+CD45RA+CD45RO-CD95-CD27+CD28+ profile. Related bone marrow donors provided peripheral blood samples on the day of marrow donation. Peripheral blood and bone marrow mononuclear cells were isolated by Ficoll-Hypaque density centrifugation and cryopreserved. Sorting of CD4+ and CD8+ T cells, including naive and memory subsets, was performed by FACS on a FACSAria II. The CDR3 numbers 15 residues from cysteine through phenylalanine. The DNA shown is the 45-base CDR3, in frame from base 1. V is shortened by 6 bases, J by 7 bases, and the region joining them spans 21 bases. Reading the germline V gene gives CDR1 WSHSY and CDR2 SAAADI. TRB sequencing was run on genomic DNA with either the immunoSEQ assay at survey resolution or the hsTCRB kit. Turning to the authors' computational methods: The immunoSEQ software handled initial read processing, and the LymphoSeq R package was used for repertoire analyses. Clonality was calculated as 1 minus normalized Shannon entropy, and the Gini coefficient was also calculated for each TRB dataset. Phenotypes of unsorted samples were inferred by mapping TRB sequences from sorted subsets of the recipient or donor onto the same recipient's unsorted samples. In TCRdb, the immuneACCESS table is reduced to in-frame sequences with V and J assigned. These tables do not hold every clone; where another copy was compared, an unresolved V gene accounts for under half, and the others remain unexplained. V and J calls and clone size are those listed in that table; D and trimming were worked out from the DNA. The table for this sample lists about 16,000 clones; about 95% of them were counted only once. The ten largest account for 0.25% to 0.3% of the sample.

A note on this clone: No cognate antigen has been identified for it. Nothing much larger sits one base from this clone, and base qualities are not available.

Source material: naive CD4+ T cells sorted from blood. The chain is encoded by TRBV10-2 joined to TRBJ2-5, and the D gene may be TRBD2, 7 bases matching. The TCR originated in a woman in her fifties or sixties in good health and a related stem cell transplant donor. The CDR3: CASRGLAARGGTQYF. In nucleotides, the sequence is TGCGCCAGCAGAGGTCTAGCGGCGAGGGGGGGGACCCAGTACTTC.